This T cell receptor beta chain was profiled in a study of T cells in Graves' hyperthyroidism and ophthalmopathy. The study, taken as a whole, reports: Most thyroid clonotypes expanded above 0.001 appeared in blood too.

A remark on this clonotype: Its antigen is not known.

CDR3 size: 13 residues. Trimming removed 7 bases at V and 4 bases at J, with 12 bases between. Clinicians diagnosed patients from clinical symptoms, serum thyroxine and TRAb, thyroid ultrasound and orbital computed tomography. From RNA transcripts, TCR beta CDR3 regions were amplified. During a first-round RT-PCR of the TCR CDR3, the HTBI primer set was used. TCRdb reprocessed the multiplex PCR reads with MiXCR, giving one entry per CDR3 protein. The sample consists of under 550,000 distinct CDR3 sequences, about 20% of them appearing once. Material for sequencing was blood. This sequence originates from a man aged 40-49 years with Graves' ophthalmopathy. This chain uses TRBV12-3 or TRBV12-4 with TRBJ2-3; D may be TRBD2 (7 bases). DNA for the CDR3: TGTGCCAGCACCTGGGAGGGGGCAGATACGCAGTATTTT. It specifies CASTWEGADTQYF.